Listed below are T cell receptor beta chains from one sample, sequenced in a study of T cells after yellow fever vaccination. TCRdb used MiXCR to reprocess the 5' RACE reads, holding one entry per CDR3 protein. The repertoire holds 450,000 to 600,000 distinct CDR3 sequences, with 17% as singletons. Sequenced material: PBMCs, taken less than 6 days after the first yellow fever vaccination. The receptors shown here come from a man aged 18 to 35 who received the YFV17D yellow fever vaccine. Each CDR3 is given with its conserved first and last residue. Each record gives: clone size, V gene, J gene, D gene, CDR3 DNA, CDR3 protein. D genes are given only for firm matches. Some rows have no size entry. The others give once, few or many, or a class for an expanded clone.

few	TRBV11-2	TRBJ1-6	TRBD1	TGTGCCAGCAGCTTGGACAGGGCCTATAATTCACCCCTCCACTTT	CASSLDRAYNSPLHF
-	TRBV6-2/TRBV6-3	TRBJ1-5	-	TGTGCCAGCACCGGCAGGTTCAATCAGCCCCAGCATTTT	CASTGRFNQPQHF
few	TRBV12-3/TRBV12-4	TRBJ2-2	-	TGTGCCAGCAGTCGAGGACTCCTCTCGAACACCGGGGAGCTGTTTTTT	CASSRGLLSNTGELFF
-	TRBV20-1	TRBJ1-1	TRBD1	TGCAGTGCTAGAGTGACAGGGGGCAGGATGGCTGAAGCTTTCTTT	CSARVTGGRMAEAFF
-	TRBV6-2/TRBV6-3	TRBJ2-3	-	TGTGCCAGCAGAACGACAGGGAGGGGATTCACAGATACGCAGTATTTT	CASRTTGRGFTDTQYF
-	TRBV5-5	TRBJ1-2	TRBD1	TGTGCCACCAAGGGGACAGGGGGCTCTGGCTACACCTTC	CATKGTGGSGYTF
-	TRBV7-2	TRBJ2-2	TRBD2	TGTGCCAGCAGCTTAGTTCGTCTAGCGGGGGACACCGGGGAGCTGTTTTTT	CASSLVRLAGDTGELFF
few	TRBV7-9	TRBJ2-1	TRBD1	TGTGCCAGCAGCGACGGGACAGGGGGTTGGTATGAGCAGTTCTTC	CASSDGTGGWYEQFF
few	TRBV5-4	TRBJ2-2	-	TGTGCCAGCAGTGGGGACATGACCGGGGAGCTGTTTTTT	CASSGDMTGELFF
few	TRBV6-5	TRBJ2-7	-	TGTGCTAGCAGTTACTCGAAGTTAGGGAACTACGAGCAGTACTTC	CASSYSKLGNYEQYF
few	TRBV4-1	TRBJ1-1	TRBD1	TGCGCCAGCAGCCAAGCGGGACAGGGGGGTACTGGGAACACTGAAGCTTTCTTT	CASSQAGQGGTGNTEAFF
-	TRBV7-9	TRBJ2-7	TRBD2	TGTGCCAGCAGCTTAGCGGGGGGGAACTACGAGCAGTACTTC	CASSLAGGNYEQYF
-	TRBV20-1	TRBJ2-2	-	TGCAGTGCGCCGGCCCCGGGGAGTGCCGGGGAGCTGTTTTTT	CSAPAPGSAGELFF
-	TRBV5-1	TRBJ1-1	-	TGCGCCAGCAGCTGGGGGACGGCTATGAACACTGAAGCTTTCTTT	CASSWGTAMNTEAFF
-	TRBV6-1	TRBJ2-7	-	TGTGCCAATCTCCGGGACGGGACCTACGAGCAGTACTTC	CANLRDGTYEQYF
many	TRBV12-3/TRBV12-4	TRBJ1-6	-	TGTGCCAGCAACCCCCGGGGCCAGTATAATTCACCCCTCCACTTT	CASNPRGQYNSPLHF